Reported below is one T cell receptor beta chain. This sample stems from a study of Ad26.COV2.S vaccination and SARS-CoV-2 variants. The assay was immunoSEQ multiplex PCR, and TCRdb's table has in-frame clones only and misses some. The table has 400,000 to 500,000 clones, approximately 87% seen once; the top ten hold approximately 4%. The germline V gene encodes CDR1 SGDLS and CDR2 YYNGEE. V lost 0 bases and J 4 bases, leaving 16 bases between the germline ends. This CDR3 is built from 16 residues. The treatment denotes: approximately 18 received Ad26.COV2.S at low or high dose, single or two shots; 5 received placebo; per-sample allocation not given. Material that was analyzed had been drawn on day 63 after the first vaccine or placebo injection. In Boston, the donor was an adult between 18-55 years of age. The vaccine delivered Wuhan-strain SARS-CoV-2 spike through an Ad26 vector.

This sample comprised peripheral blood, obtained in a trial of Ad26.COV2.S vaccine versus placebo. The sequence was collected from a person between 18 and 65 years old who received the Ad26.COV2.S COVID-19 vaccine or a placebo. The chain links TRBV9 to TRBJ1-2, with D maybe TRBD1 (5 bases). The CDR3 sequence is CASSVGRVPASYGYTF. The CDR3 region has the DNA TGTGCCAGCAGCGTAGGCAGGGTTCCCGCCAGCTATGGCTACACCTTC.